One and the same sample provided the 28 T cell receptor beta chains below, sequenced in a study of OX40 agonist ivuxolimab in advanced cancers. Clones were sequenced by immunoSEQ multiplex PCR, and TCRdb holds only the in-frame ones, with some missing. The data show about 80,000 clones, with about nine tenths seen just once and 0.32% held by the top ten. The sample here was CD4+ or CD8+ T cells sorted from blood, taken in a trial of the OX40 agonist ivuxolimab. The receptors come from an adult with an advanced solid tumor such as melanoma, head and neck, liver or kidney cancer.

This chain joins TRBV6-1 and TRBJ2-3, with D unclear. Germline V gene data show CDR1 as MNHNS and CDR2 as SASEGT. V lost 3 bases, J lost 2 bases, and 6 bases lay in between. CDR3 length: 13 residues. This CDR3 is CASSDYLTDTQYF. CDR3 in DNA: TGTGCCAGCAGTGACTACCTCACAGATACGCAGTATTTT.

The V and J genes are TRBV4-1 and TRBJ2-1, with TRBD1 identical over 7 bases. J lost 6 bases, V lost 5 bases, and 7 bases had no gene match. CDR1 is MGHRA, CDR2 YSYEKL, per germline. This CDR3 has 14 residues. The CDR3 spells CASSVQGKVNEQFF. In DNA, the CDR3 is TGCGCCAGCAGCGTACAGGGGAAAGTCAATGAGCAGTTCTTC.

The chain combines TRBV6-1 with TRBJ2-4; D gene uncertain. Germline CDR1 MNHNS, CDR2 SASEGT. The CDR3 has 15 residues. The V end lost 7 bases, the J end lost 11 bases, and 24 bases lay between the germline ends. The CDR3 DNA is TGTGCCAGCAAGGTCCTAACCGGTCCGGAGCGCGTTCAGTACTTC. It yields the protein CASKVLTGPERVQYF.

Concerning this clone: Other nucleotide sequences in the sample specify the same CDR3. V gene TRBV2 combines with J gene TRBJ1-2; 8 bases match TRBD1. The V gene end was trimmed by 2 bases and the J gene end by 2 bases; junction bases not matched to a gene: 4. The CDR3 contains 15 residues. Germline CDR1 and CDR2: SNHLY and FYNNEI. For the CDR3, the DNA is TGTGCCAGCAGTGAATCAGGGGGCCCAAACTATGGCTACACCTTC. The encoded protein is CASSESGGPNYGYTF.

The V gene is TRBV28, the J gene TRBJ1-2, with D possibly being TRBD1 (5 bases). The germline CDR1 and CDR2 sequences are MDHEN and SYDVKM. The CDR3 sequence is 15 residues long. Deletions cut 6 bases from V and 5 bases from J, with 19 bases between. In DNA form, the CDR3 reads TGTGCCAGCAGCACGACAGAACCGCGACCTTATGGCTACACCTTC. Its translation: CASSTTEPRPYGYTF.

This sequence joins TRBV5-8 and TRBJ2-3; D gene uncertain. CDR1 SGHTS and CDR2 YDEGEE come from the germline V gene. Trimming cost V 2 bases and J 4 bases, with 14 bases left between them. CDR3 length: 15 amino acids. The CDR3 here is CASSLRLVGSDTQYF. In nucleotides, the CDR3 is TGTGCCAGCAGCTTACGGCTAGTGGGCTCAGATACGCAGTATTTT.

This chain joins TRBV27 and TRBJ1-5; maybe TRBD1 (6 bases). V dropped 4 bases and J dropped 3 bases, with 10 bases sitting between them. Looked up from germline, CDR1 is MNHEY and CDR2 is SMNVEV (reference sequence). CDR3 length equals 14 residues. CDR3 sequence: CASSSQGSNQPQHF. CDR3 DNA: TGTGCCAGCAGTTCACAGGGTTCCAATCAGCCCCAGCATTTT.

The chain combines TRBV7-2 with TRBJ2-5; perhaps TRBD1 as D (5 bases). Judging by the DNA end, TRBJ2-7 fits better; the J call may be wrong. CDR1 is SGHTA, CDR2 FQGNSA, per germline. The CDR3 loop spans 15 amino acids. Here the CDR3 reads CASSPTGHSSYEQYF. The CDR3 nucleotides read TGTGCCAGCAGTCCTACCGGACACTCTAGCTACGAGCAGTACTTC.

This clone came up a few times. V and J are TRBV2 and TRBJ2-1; the D is unclear. CDR1 is SNHLY and CDR2 is FYNNEI in the germline V gene. Trimming removed 8 bases from V and 0 bases from J, with 8 bases in between. This CDR3 has 13 residues. The CDR3 spells CASRQSSYNEQFF. The DNA of the CDR3 is TGTGCCAGCCGGCAGAGCTCCTACAATGAGCAGTTCTTC.

There are a few counts of this clone. The chain couples TRBV15 to TRBJ2-3; a possible D gene is TRBD1 (6 bases). CDR1 LNHNV and CDR2 YYDKDF come from the germline V gene (reference sequence). The CDR3 is made up of 18 amino acids. Trimming left V 1 base short and J 3 bases short, with 20 bases between. This CDR3 reads CATSRVGGWDTNTDTQYF. The CDR3 coding sequence is TGTGCCACCAGCAGAGTAGGGGGATGGGACACCAATACAGATACGCAGTATTTT.

This sequence joins TRBV7-8 and TRBJ1-5; D gene ambiguous. The V and J ends lost 3 bases and 0 bases respectively, with 6 bases between them. Germline CDR1 SGHVS, CDR2 FQNEAQ. This CDR3 contains 14 residues. The CDR3, as DNA: TGTGCCAGCAGCTTCGCCGGTAGCAATCAGCCCCAGCATTTT. Its translation is CASSFAGSNQPQHF. Combining the CDR3 with reference TRBV7-8 and TRBJ1-5 gives the whole variable domain GAGVSQSPRYKVAKRGQDVALRCDPISGHVSLFWYQQALGQGPEFLTYFQNEAQLDKSGLPSDRFFAERPEGSVSTLKIQRTQQEDSAVYLCASSFAGSNQPQHFGDGTRLSIL.

The gene calls are TRBV5-6 and TRBJ1-2, with 8 bases matching TRBD1. Germline V gives CDR1 SGHDT, CDR2 YYEEEE. The CDR3 is 15 amino acids. The V and J ends lost 0 bases and 3 bases, in that order; junction bases with no gene match: 4. The CDR3 spells CASSLAGQGDYGYTF. CDR3 in DNA: TGTGCCAGCAGCTTGGCCGGACAGGGCGACTATGGCTACACCTTC.

The chain carries TRBV5-6 and TRBJ1-1; no clear D. CDR1 is SGHDT and CDR2 is YYEEEE in the germline V gene. V shed 1 base and J shed 3 bases, with 7 bases lying between them. The CDR3 length is 13 residues. DNA of the CDR3: TGTGCCAGCAGCTTGCTTACAGACACTGAAGCTTTCTTT. Translating it yields CASSLLTDTEAFF. Looking up the rest from reference TRBV5-6 and TRBJ1-1 gives the full variable domain: DAGVTQSPTHLIKTRGQQVTLRCSPKSGHDTVSWYQQALGQGPQFIFQYYEEEERQRGNFPDRFSGHQFPNYSSELNVNALLLGDSALYLCASSLLTDTEAFFGQGTRLTVV.

V usage is TRBV6-1 and J usage is TRBJ2-1; TRBD1 matches 7 bases. This CDR3 region has 14 residues. Losses at the gene ends were 4 bases for V and 5 bases for J; bases not matched to a gene: 5. Per the germline V gene, CDR1 is MNHNS and CDR2 is SASEGT. The CDR3, as DNA: TGTGCCAGCAGTGCCCGACAGGGAAACAATGAGCAGTTCTTC. Translated: CASSARQGNNEQFF.

This rearrangement joins TRBV7-6 to TRBJ1-4, with D hard to call. There are 13 residues in the CDR3. Per germline, CDR1 SGHVS and CDR2 FNYEAQ. V lost 2 bases to trimming and J lost 5 bases, with 6 bases between them. CDR3 coding DNA: TGTGCCAGCAGCTTAAGTCAGAATGAAAAACTGTTTTTT. Translation gives CASSLSQNEKLFF. Full variable domain (rest looked up from reference TRBV7-6 and TRBJ1-4): GAGVSQSPRYKVTKRGQDVALRCDPISGHVSLYWYRQALGQGPEFLTYFNYEAQQDKSGLPNDRFSAERPEGSISTLTIQRTEQRDSAMYRCASSLSQNEKLFFGSGTQLSVL.

V gene TRBV12-5 combines with J gene TRBJ2-1, with 10 bases identical to TRBD2. This CDR3 contains 19 residues. V lost 4 bases and J lost 6; bases outside the gene matches: 18. Germline lookup yields CDR1 LGHNT and CDR2 FRNRAP. For the CDR3, the DNA is TGTGCTAGTGGTTCCCTTGGAGCGGGAGGGCCTGTAGGGTTCAATGAGCAGTTCTTC. It is translated as CASGSLGAGGPVGFNEQFF.

This clone has more than one count but fewer than ten. The chain's CDR3 is CASTAGGLSNYGYTF. The DNA of the CDR3 is TGTGCCAGCACCGCCGGGGGGCTTTCGAACTATGGCTACACCTTC. The rearrangement joins TRBV28 to TRBJ1-2; possibly TRBD1 for D (6 bases). CDR3 length: 15 amino acids. CDR1 is MDHEN and CDR2 is SYDVKM in the germline V gene. The V end lost 7 bases, the J end lost 2 bases, and 17 bases lay between the germline ends.

The gene calls are TRBV6-6 and TRBJ1-4, with a weak D call TRBD1 (5 bases). The ends were cut back, 4 bases at V and 8 bases at J, with 20 bases in the middle. Germline V gene lookup returns CDR1 MNHNY and CDR2 SVGAGI (reference sequence). This CDR3 region has 16 residues. The CDR3 coding sequence is TGTGCCAGCAGTTTTTCCCCTAGGCAGGGAGACGAAAAACTGTTTTTT. It specifies CASSFSPRQGDEKLFF.

The J gene is TRBJ1-5, the V gene TRBV5-1, with 10 bases identical to TRBD1. The CDR3 covers 18 residues. V shed 1 base and J 2 bases; nucleotides not matched to a gene: 9. Per germline, CDR1 SGHRS and CDR2 YFSETQ. The CDR3 here is CASSLSPLGQGGNQPQHF. CDR3 in DNA: TGCGCCAGCAGCTTGTCCCCGCTTGGACAGGGGGGCAATCAGCCCCAGCATTTT.

The chain combines TRBV21-1 with TRBJ2-5; TRBD2, the D gene given by the table, was not confirmed from the DNA. TRBV21-1 is termed a pseudogene. The length of the CDR3 is 17 residues. For the CDR3, the DNA is TGTGCCAGCAGCGGGACTAGCGGGGATACGGGTTTGGAGACCCAGTACTTC. Translating gives CASSGTSGDTGLETQYF.

The chain carries TRBV7-2 and TRBJ2-3, with TRBD2 matching over 10 bases. J was trimmed by 1 base and V by 8 bases; bases with no gene match: 3. CDR3 length equals 14 residues. Germline V gene lookup returns CDR1 SGHTA and CDR2 FQGNSA. The CDR3 loop is CASGGLAGTDTQYF. CDR3 sequence (DNA): TGTGCCAGCGGAGGACTAGCGGGCACAGATACGCAGTATTTT. The complete variable domain, with remaining parts taken from reference TRBV7-2 and TRBJ2-3, reads GAGVSQSPSNKVTEKGKDVELRCDPISGHTALYWYRQSLGQGLEFLIYFQGNSAPDKSGLPSDRFSAERTGGSVSTLTIQRTQQEDSAVYLCASGGLAGTDTQYFGPGTRLTVL.

This chain links TRBV6-1 with TRBJ1-1; 12 bases fit TRBD1. Germline lookup yields CDR1 MNHNS and CDR2 SASEGT. V was pared by 3 bases and J by 10 bases, with 9 bases of the junction left unmatched. CDR3 length: 15 residues. CDR3 in DNA: TGTGCCAGCAGTGAGGGACAGGGGGCGGGTTCGGTAGCTTTCTTT. Amino acids: CASSEGQGAGSVAFF.

The V and J genes are TRBV19 and TRBJ2-7; D may be TRBD2 (5 bases). V was trimmed by 1 base and J by 1 base, leaving 8 bases between them. The CDR3 sequence is 14 residues long. The germline V gene has CDR1 LNHDA and CDR2 SQIVND (reference sequence). The CDR3 nucleotides read TGTGCCAGTAGTATAGTTCGGGGATCCTACGAGCAGTACTTC. Amino acid sequence: CASSIVRGSYEQYF.

CDR3 nucleotide sequence: TGTGCCAGCAGTCCGTACCCGACAGGGCCCTACGAGCAGTACGTC. Its translation is CASSPYPTGPYEQYV. The chain is built from TRBV6-5 and TRBJ2-7; 7 bases agree with TRBD1. Trimming took 5 bases from V and 2 from J; bases not matched to a gene: 9. CDR3 length: 15 amino acids. The germline CDR1 and CDR2 sequences are MNHEY and SVGAGI.

This chain connects TRBV6-6 to TRBJ1-3; D call uncertain. Germline CDR1 is MNHNY and CDR2 is SVGAGI (reference sequence). V lost 2 bases and J 0 bases, leaving 11 bases between the germline ends. The CDR3 is 16 amino acids. The DNA of the CDR3 is TGTGCCAGCAGTTACAGCAGAGATGGCTCTGGAAACACCATATATTTT. Translation: CASSYSRDGSGNTIYF.

V gene TRBV27 combines with J gene TRBJ2-3; 9 bases line up with TRBD1. The CDR3 has 14 residues. Germline CDR1 and CDR2: MNHEY and SMNVEV (reference sequence). V gave up 7 bases and J gave up 6 bases; unmatched junction bases: 8. The CDR3 sequence: CASKDRGGTDTQYF. The CDR3 nucleotides are TGTGCCAGCAAGGACAGGGGAGGAACGGATACGCAGTATTTT.

Points on this clone: This CDR3 is also generated by other DNA sequences in the sample. The CDR3 protein is CASSTTGTGNTEAFF. CDR3 coding DNA: TGTGCCAGCAGCACAACCGGGACAGGGAACACTGAAGCTTTCTTT. V usage is TRBV7-9 and J usage is TRBJ1-1; 8 nucleotides align to TRBD1. Trimming cost V 5 bases and J 1 base; bases outside gene matches: 6. CDR1 SEHNR and CDR2 FQNEAQ come from the germline V gene (reference sequence). The CDR3 consists of 15 residues.

The V gene is TRBV10-2, the J gene TRBJ1-6, with no clear D. V was clipped by 0 bases and J by 0 bases, with 9 bases between them. The length of the CDR3 is 17 residues. Germline V gene sequence: CDR1 WSHSY, CDR2 SAAADI. CDR3 in DNA: TGCGCCAGCAGTGAGTCTTTGAGGTACTCCTATAATTCACCCCTCCACTTT. Its protein is CASSESLRYSYNSPLHF.